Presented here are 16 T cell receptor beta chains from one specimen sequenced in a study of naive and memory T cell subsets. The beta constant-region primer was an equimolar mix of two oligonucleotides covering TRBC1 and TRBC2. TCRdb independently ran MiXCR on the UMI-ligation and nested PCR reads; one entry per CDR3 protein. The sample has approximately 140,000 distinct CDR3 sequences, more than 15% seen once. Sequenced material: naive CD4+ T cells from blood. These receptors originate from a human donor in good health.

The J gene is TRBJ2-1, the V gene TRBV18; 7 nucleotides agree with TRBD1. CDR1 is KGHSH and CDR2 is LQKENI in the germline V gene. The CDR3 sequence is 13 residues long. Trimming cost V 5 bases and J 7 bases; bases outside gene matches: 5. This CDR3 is CASSGTDTNEQFF. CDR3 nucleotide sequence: TGTGCCAGCTCAGGGACAGATACGAATGAGCAGTTCTTC.

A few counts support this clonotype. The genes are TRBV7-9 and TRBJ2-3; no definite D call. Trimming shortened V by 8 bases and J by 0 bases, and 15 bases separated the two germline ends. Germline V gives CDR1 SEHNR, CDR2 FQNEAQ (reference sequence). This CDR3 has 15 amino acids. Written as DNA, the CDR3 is TGTGCCAGCCTTGTAACGGCCACTAGCACAGATACGCAGTATTTT. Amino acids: CASLVTATSTDTQYF.

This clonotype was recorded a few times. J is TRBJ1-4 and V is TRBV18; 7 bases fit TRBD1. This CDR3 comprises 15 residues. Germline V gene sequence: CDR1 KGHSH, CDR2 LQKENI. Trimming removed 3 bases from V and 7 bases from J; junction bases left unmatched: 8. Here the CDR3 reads CASSPTAGQLEKLFF. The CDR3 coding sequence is TGTGCCAGCTCACCGACAGCGGGACAGCTTGAAAAACTGTTTTTT.

CDR3 nucleotides: TGTGCCAGCAGTGAAGCGCCGAGATCCTCTGGAAACACCATATATTTT. Translated: CASSEAPRSSGNTIYF. The chain links TRBV6-1 to TRBJ1-3; D uncertain. The CDR3 is made up of 16 amino acids. The V and J ends lost 0 bases and 0 bases respectively, with 9 bases between them. Germline assignment: CDR1 MNHNS and CDR2 SASEGT.

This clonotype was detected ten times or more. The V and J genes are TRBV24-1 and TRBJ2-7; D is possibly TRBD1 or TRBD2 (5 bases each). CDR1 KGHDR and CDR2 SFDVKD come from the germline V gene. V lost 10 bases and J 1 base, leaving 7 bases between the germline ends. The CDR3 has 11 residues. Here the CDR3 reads CATGTSYEQYF. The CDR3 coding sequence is TGTGCCACAGGGACGTCCTACGAGCAGTACTTC.

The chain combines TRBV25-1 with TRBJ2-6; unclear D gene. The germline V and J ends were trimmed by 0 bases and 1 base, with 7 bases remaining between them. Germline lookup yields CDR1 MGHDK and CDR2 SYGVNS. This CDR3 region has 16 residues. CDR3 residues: CASSEYKVSGANVLTF. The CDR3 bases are TGTGCCAGCAGTGAATATAAGGTGTCTGGGGCCAACGTCCTGACTTTC.

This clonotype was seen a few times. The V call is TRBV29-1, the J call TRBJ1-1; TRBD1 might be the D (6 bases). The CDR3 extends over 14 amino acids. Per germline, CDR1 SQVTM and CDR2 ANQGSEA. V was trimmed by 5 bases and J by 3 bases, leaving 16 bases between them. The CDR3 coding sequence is TGCAGCGTTACCCTTACAGGGTTGGACACTGAAGCTTTCTTT. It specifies CSVTLTGLDTEAFF.

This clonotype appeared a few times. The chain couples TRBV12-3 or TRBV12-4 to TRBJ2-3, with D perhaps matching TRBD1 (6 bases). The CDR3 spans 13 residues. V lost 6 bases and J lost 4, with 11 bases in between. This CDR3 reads CASRSTGSDTQYF. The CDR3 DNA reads TGTGCCAGCAGGTCCACAGGGTCAGATACGCAGTATTTT.

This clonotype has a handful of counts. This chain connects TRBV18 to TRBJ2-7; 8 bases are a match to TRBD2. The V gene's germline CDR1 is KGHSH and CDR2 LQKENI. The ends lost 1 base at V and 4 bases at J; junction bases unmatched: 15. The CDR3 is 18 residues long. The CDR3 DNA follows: TGTGCCAGCTCACCACGGGCAGCGGGAGCCGCCGGAGGGTACGAGCAGTACTTC. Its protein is CASSPRAAGAAGGYEQYF. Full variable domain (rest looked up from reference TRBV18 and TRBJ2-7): NAGVMQNPRHLVRRRGQEARLRCSPMKGHSHVYWYRQLPEEGLKFMVYLQKENIIDESGMPKERFSAEFPKEGPSILRIQQVVRGDSAAYFCASSPRAAGAAGGYEQYFGPGTRLTVT.

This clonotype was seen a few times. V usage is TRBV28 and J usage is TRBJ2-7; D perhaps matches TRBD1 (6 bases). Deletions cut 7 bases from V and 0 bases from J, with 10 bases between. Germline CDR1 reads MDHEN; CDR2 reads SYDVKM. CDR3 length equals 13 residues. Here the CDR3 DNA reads TGTGCCAGCACGGGACAACTCTCCTACGAGCAGTACTTC. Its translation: CASTGQLSYEQYF.

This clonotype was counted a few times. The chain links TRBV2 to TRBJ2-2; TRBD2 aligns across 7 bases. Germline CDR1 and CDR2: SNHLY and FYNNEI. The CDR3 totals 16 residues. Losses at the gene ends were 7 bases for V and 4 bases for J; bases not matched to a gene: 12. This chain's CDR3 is CASKSNRAGVTGELFF. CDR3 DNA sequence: TGTGCCAGCAAGTCGAACCGCGCGGGAGTCACCGGGGAGCTGTTTTTT. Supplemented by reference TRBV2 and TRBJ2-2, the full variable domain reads EPEVTQTPSHQVTQMGQEVILRCVPISNHLYFYWYRQILGQKVEFLVSFYNNEISEKSEIFDDQFSVERPDGSNFTLKIRSTKLEDSAMYFCASKSNRAGVTGELFFGEGSRLTVL.

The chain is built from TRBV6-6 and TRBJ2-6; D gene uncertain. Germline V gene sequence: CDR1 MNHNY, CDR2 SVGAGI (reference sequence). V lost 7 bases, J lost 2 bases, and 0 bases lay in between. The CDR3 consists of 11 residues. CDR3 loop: CASTGANVLTF. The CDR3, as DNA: TGTGCCAGCACTGGGGCCAACGTCCTGACTTTC.

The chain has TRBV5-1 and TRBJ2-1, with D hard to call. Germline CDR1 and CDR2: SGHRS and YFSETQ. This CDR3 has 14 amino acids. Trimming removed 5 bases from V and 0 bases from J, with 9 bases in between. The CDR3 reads CASSDGASYNEQFF. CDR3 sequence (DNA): TGCGCCAGCAGTGACGGAGCCTCCTACAATGAGCAGTTCTTC.

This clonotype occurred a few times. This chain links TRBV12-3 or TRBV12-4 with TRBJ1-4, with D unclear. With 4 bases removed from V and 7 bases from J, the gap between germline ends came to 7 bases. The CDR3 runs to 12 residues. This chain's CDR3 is CASSSSGEKLFF. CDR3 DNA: TGTGCCAGCAGTTCCAGCGGTGAAAAACTGTTTTTT.

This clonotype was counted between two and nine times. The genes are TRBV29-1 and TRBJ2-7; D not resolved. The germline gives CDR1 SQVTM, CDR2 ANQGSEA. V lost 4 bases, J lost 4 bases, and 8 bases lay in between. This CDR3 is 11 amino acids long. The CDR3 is CSVVQEYEQYF. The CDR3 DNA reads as TGCAGCGTTGTTCAGGAGTACGAGCAGTACTTC.

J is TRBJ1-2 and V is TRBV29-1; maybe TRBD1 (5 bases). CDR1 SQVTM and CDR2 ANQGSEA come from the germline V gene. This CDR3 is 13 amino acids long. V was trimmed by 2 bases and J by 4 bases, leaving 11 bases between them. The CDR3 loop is CSVERGTGYGYTF. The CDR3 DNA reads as TGCAGCGTTGAACGGGGAACAGGCTATGGCTACACCTTC.